The 8 T cell receptor beta chains below were found in one sample sequenced in a study of blood T cell repertoires in COVID-19. The data were produced by immunoSEQ multiplex PCR, yet TCRdb's version contains in-frame clones alone and is incomplete. Of more than 200,000 clones in the sample, roughly 80% were seen once. The material sequenced was PBMCs or T cells enriched from blood (not recorded which). The receptors shown here come from a man aged 55 to 70 who had recovered from COVID-19.

This clone was observed a handful of times. V usage is TRBV6-5 and J usage is TRBJ1-2; tentatively, D is TRBD1 (5 bases). The CDR3 is made up of 13 amino acids. The V gene lost 7 bases and the J gene lost 6 bases, with 15 bases spanning the gap. From germline, CDR1 is MNHEY and CDR2 SVGAGI. The CDR3 is CASTVGGGNGYTF. The CDR3 region has the DNA TGTGCCAGCACCGTCGGCGGGGGGAATGGCTACACCTTC.

V usage is TRBV18 and J usage is TRBJ1-2; 8 bases match TRBD1. V shed 1 base, J shed 7 bases, and the junction held 2 bases outside the gene matches. Looked up from germline, CDR1 is KGHSH and CDR2 is LQKENI. The CDR3 contains 13 residues. CDR3: CASSPLGTGGYTF. CDR3 nucleotides: TGTGCCAGCTCACCACTAGGGACAGGTGGCTACACCTTC.

This chain joins TRBV7-9 and TRBJ2-2; 8 nucleotides agree with TRBD1. Trimming took 5 bases from V and 1 from J; bases not matched to a gene: 3. The CDR3 consists of 15 residues. Germline assignment: CDR1 SEHNR and CDR2 FQNEAQ (reference sequence). CDR3 bases: TGTGCCAGCAGCCCTGGACAGGGGAACACCGGGGAGCTGTTTTTT. Amino acids: CASSPGQGNTGELFF.

The chain employs TRBV5-1 and TRBJ1-2, with 7 bases aligning to TRBD1. The V gene end was trimmed by 3 bases and the J gene end by 7 bases; junction bases not matched to a gene: 9. Germline V gene lookup returns CDR1 SGHRS and CDR2 YFSETQ. The CDR3 spans 14 residues. The CDR3 here is CASSWDSAAAGYTF. The CDR3 DNA is TGCGCCAGCAGCTGGGACAGCGCCGCTGCTGGCTACACCTTC.

The chain uses TRBV28 and TRBJ2-2; 8 bases align to TRBD1. Unmatched junction bases numbered 9, after V lost 4 bases and J lost 5 bases. The CDR3 is made up of 16 amino acids. Germline CDR1 is MDHEN and CDR2 is SYDVKM. CDR3 DNA sequence: TGTGCCAGCAGTTGGGCGGACAGGGCTCGAACCGGGGAGCTGTTTTTT. Translating it yields CASSWADRARTGELFF.

This clone was recorded only once. The chain couples TRBV21-1 to TRBJ1-4; the table's D call TRBD1 went unverified against the DNA. TRBV21-1 is a pseudogene locus. The CDR3 extends over 16 amino acids. The CDR3 spells CATRPRGCSTNEKLFF. CDR3 nucleotide sequence: TGTGCCACCCGGCCCAGGGGCTGCTCAACTAATGAAAAACTGTTTTTT.

The J gene is TRBJ1-2, the V gene TRBV29-1, with TRBD1 identical over 7 bases. From germline, CDR1 is SQVTM and CDR2 ANQGSEA. J was trimmed by 2 bases and V by 7 bases; bases with no gene match: 10. The CDR3 is 14 residues long. The CDR3 sequence is CSAPHPTGNYGYTF. As DNA, the CDR3 is TGCAGCGCTCCCCACCCGACAGGGAACTATGGCTACACCTTC. Full variable domain (remainder filled in from reference TRBV29-1 and TRBJ1-2): SAVISQKPSRDICQRGTSLTIQCQVDSQVTMMFWYRQQPGQSLTLIATANQGSEATYESGFVIDKFPISRPNLTFSTLTVSNMSPEDSSIYLCSAPHPTGNYGYTFGSGTRLTVV.

V and J are TRBV11-3 and TRBJ1-5, with 7 bases that match TRBD1. Germline V gene data show CDR1 as SGHNT and CDR2 as YENEEA. The junction had 5 bases not matched to a gene; V was cut back by 4 bases and J by 2 bases. The CDR3 loop spans 15 amino acids. CDR3 coding DNA: TGTGCCAGCAGCTCCAGGGGGGAGCGCAATCAGCCCCAGCATTTT. This translates into CASSSRGERNQPQHF.